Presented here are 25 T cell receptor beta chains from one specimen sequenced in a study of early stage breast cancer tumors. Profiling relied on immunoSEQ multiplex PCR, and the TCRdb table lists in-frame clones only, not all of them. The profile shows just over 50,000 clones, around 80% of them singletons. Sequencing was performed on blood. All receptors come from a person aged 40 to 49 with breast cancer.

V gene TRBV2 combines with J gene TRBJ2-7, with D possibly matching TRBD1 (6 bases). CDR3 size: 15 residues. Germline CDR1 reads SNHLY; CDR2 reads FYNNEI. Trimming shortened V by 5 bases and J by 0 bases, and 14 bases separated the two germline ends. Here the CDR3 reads CASSKDRELSYEQYF. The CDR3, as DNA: TGTGCCAGCAGTAAGGACAGAGAACTCTCCTACGAGCAGTACTTC.

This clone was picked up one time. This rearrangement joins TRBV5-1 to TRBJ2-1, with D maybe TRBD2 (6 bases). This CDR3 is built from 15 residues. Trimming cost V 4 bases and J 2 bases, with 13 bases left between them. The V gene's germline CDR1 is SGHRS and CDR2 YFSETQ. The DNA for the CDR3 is TGCGCCAGCAGCCTCGGGGTAGCGGCCTACAATGAGCAGTTCTTC. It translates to CASSLGVAAYNEQFF.

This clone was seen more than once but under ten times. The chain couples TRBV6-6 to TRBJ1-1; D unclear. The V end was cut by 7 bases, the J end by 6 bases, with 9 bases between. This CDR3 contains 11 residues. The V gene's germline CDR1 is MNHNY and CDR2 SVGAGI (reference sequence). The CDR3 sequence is CASKQISEAFF. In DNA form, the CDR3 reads TGTGCCAGCAAACAAATATCTGAAGCTTTCTTT.

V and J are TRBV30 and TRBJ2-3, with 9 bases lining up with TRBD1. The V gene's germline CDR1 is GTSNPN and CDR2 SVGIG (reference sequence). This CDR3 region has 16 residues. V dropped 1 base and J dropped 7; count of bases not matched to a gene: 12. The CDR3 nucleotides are TGTGCCTGGAGTGCCCCCGGGGGACAGGGACGAAATACGCAGTATTTT. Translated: CAWSAPGGQGRNTQYF.

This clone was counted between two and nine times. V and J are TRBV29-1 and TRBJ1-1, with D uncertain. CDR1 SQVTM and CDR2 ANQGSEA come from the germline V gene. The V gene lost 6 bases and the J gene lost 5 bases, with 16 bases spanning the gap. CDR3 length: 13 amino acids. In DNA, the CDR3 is TGCAGCGTCCAGAAGGGAGGGCTAACTGAAGCTTTCTTT. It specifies CSVQKGGLTEAFF.

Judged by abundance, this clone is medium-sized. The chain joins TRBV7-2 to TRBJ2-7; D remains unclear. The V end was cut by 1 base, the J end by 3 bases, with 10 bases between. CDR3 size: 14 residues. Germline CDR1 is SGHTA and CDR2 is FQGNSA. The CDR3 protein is CASSLGGYGYEQYF. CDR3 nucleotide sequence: TGTGCCAGCAGCTTAGGGGGATACGGCTACGAGCAGTACTTC.

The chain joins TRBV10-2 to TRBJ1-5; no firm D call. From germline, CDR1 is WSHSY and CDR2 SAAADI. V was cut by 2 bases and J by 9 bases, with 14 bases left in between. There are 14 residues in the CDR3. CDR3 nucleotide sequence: TGCGCCAGCAGTGAGCCGGCCGAGGGTCTGCCCCAGCATTTT. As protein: CASSEPAEGLPQHF.

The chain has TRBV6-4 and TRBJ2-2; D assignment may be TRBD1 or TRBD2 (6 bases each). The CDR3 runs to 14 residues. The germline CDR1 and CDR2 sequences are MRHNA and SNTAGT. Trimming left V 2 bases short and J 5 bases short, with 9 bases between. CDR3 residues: CASSDGGGTGELFF. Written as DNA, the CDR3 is TGTGCCAGCAGTGACGGAGGGGGGACCGGGGAGCTGTTTTTT.

The CDR3 region is CASSPGGSSYNEQFF. CDR3 coding DNA: TGTGCCAGCAGCCCGGGGGGGTCCTCCTACAATGAGCAGTTCTTC. V gene TRBV7-3 combines with J gene TRBJ2-1; 8 nucleotides line up with TRBD2. This CDR3 has 15 amino acids. Germline values: CDR1 SGHTA, CDR2 FQGTGA. With V trimmed by 5 bases and J by 0 bases, 3 bases remained unmatched.

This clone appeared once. CDR3 sequence reads: CASRRGTKETQYF. The CDR3 DNA reads TGTGCCAGTCGTCGAGGGACTAAAGAGACCCAGTACTTC. The V gene is TRBV27, the J gene TRBJ2-5; the match to TRBD2 covers 7 bases. This CDR3 spans 13 amino acids. With V trimmed by 9 bases and J by 3 bases, 7 bases remained unmatched. Germline-derived CDR1 and CDR2 are MNHEY and SMNVEV (reference sequence).

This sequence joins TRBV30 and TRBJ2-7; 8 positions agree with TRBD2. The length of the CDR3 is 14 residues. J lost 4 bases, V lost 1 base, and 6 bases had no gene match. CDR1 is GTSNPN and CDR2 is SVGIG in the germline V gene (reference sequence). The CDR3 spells CAWSAGLGQYEQYF. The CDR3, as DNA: TGTGCCTGGAGTGCGGGACTAGGCCAGTACGAGCAGTACTTC.

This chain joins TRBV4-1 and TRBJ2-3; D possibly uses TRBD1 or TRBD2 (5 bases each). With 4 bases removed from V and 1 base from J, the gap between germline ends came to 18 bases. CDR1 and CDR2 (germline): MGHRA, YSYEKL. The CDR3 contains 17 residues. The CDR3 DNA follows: TGCGCCAGCAGCCCCCTTCGGGGACCTCCCCGCACAGATACGCAGTATTTT. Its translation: CASSPLRGPPRTDTQYF.

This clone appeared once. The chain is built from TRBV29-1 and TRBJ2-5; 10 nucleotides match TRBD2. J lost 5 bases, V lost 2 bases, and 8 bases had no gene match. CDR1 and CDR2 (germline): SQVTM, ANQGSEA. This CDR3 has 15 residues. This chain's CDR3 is CSVERASGSFETQYF. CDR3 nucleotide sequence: TGCAGCGTTGAACGGGCTAGCGGGAGCTTTGAGACCCAGTACTTC.

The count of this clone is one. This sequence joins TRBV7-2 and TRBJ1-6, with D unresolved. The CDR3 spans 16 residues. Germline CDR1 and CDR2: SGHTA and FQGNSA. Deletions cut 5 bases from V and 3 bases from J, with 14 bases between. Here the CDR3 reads CASSRLITIYNSPLHF. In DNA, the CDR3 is TGTGCCAGCAGCCGCCTCATCACCATCTATAATTCACCCCTCCACTTT.

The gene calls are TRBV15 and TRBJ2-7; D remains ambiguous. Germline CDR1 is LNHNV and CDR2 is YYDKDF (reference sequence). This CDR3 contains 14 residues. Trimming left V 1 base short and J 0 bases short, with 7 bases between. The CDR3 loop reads CATSRGSNSYEQYF. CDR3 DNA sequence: TGTGCCACCAGCAGAGGTTCCAACTCCTACGAGCAGTACTTC.

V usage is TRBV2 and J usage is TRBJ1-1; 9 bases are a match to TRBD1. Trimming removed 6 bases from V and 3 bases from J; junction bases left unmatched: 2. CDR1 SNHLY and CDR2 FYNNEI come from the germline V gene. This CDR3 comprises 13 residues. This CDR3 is CASRGQGDTEAFF. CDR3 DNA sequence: TGTGCCAGCAGGGGACAGGGCGACACTGAAGCTTTCTTT.

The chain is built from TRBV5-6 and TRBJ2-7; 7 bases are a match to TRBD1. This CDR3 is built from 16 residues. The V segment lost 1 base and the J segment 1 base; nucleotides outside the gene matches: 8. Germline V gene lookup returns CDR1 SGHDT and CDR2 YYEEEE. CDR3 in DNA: TGTGCCAGCAGCTTGCCGGGACAGATATTTTCCTACGAGCAGTACTTC. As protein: CASSLPGQIFSYEQYF.

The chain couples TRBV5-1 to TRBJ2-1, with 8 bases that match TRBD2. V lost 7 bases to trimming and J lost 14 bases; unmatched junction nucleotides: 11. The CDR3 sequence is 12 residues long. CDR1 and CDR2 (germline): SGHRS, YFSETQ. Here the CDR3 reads CASGLAGGPEFF. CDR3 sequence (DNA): TGCGCCAGCGGTCTAGCGGGTGGACCTGAGTTCTTC. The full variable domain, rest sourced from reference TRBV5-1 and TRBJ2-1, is KAGVTQTPRYLIKTRGQQVTLSCSPISGHRSVSWYQQTPGQGLQFLFEYFSETQRNKGNFPGRFSGRQFSNSRSEMNVSTLELGDSALYLCASGLAGGPEFFGPGTRLTVL.

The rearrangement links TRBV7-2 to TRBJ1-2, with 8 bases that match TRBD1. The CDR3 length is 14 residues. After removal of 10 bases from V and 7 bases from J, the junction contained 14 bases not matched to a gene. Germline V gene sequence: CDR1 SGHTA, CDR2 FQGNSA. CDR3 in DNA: TGTGCCACCGCGAACAGGGACAGGAGAGCTGGCTACACCTTC. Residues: CATANRDRRAGYTF. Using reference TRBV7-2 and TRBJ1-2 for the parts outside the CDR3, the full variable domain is GAGVSQSPSNKVTEKGKDVELRCDPISGHTALYWYRQSLGQGLEFLIYFQGNSAPDKSGLPSDRFSAERTGGSVSTLTIQRTQQEDSAVYLCATANRDRRAGYTFGSGTRLTVV.

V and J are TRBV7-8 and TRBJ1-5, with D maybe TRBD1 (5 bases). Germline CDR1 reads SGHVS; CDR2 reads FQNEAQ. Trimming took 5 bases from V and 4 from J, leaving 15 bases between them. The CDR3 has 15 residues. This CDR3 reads CASSPTDSRNQPQHF. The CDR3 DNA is TGTGCCAGCAGCCCGACAGACTCCAGAAATCAGCCCCAGCATTTT.

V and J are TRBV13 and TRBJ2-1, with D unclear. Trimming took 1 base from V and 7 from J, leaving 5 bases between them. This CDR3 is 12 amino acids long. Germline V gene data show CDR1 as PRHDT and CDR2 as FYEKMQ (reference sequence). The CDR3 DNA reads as TGTGCCAGCAGCTTAGAGGGTAATGAGCAGTTCTTC. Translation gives CASSLEGNEQFF. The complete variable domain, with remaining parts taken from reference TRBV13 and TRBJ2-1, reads AAGVIQSPRHLIKEKRETATLKCYPIPRHDTVYWYQQGPGQDPQFLISFYEKMQSDKGSIPDRFSAQQFSDYHSELNMSSLELGDSALYFCASSLEGNEQFFGPGTRLTVL.

The CDR3 bases are TGCGCCAGCAGCTTGGGGGCGGGGAGCGACGAGCAGTACTTC. It is translated as CASSLGAGSDEQYF. The V gene is TRBV5-1, the J gene TRBJ2-7; possible D gene TRBD2, 6 bases. V dropped 0 bases and J dropped 5 bases, with 12 bases sitting between them. CDR3 size: 14 residues. CDR1 and CDR2 (germline): SGHRS, YFSETQ. The variable domain in full, completed from reference TRBV5-1 and TRBJ2-7, reads KAGVTQTPRYLIKTRGQQVTLSCSPISGHRSVSWYQQTPGQGLQFLFEYFSETQRNKGNFPGRFSGRQFSNSRSEMNVSTLELGDSALYLCASSLGAGSDEQYFGPGTRLTVT.

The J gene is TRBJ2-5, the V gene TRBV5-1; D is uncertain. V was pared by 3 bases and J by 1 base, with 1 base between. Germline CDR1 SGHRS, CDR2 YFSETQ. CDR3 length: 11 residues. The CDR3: CASSSQETQYF. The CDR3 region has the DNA TGCGCCAGCAGCTCCCAAGAGACCCAGTACTTC. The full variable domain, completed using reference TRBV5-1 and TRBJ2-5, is KAGVTQTPRYLIKTRGQQVTLSCSPISGHRSVSWYQQTPGQGLQFLFEYFSETQRNKGNFPGRFSGRQFSNSRSEMNVSTLELGDSALYLCASSSQETQYFGPGTRLLVL.

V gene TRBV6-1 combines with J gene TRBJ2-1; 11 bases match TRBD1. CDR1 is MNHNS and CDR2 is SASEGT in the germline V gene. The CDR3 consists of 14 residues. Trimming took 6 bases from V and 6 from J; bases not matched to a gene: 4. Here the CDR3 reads CASSTGTGGNEQFF. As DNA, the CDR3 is TGTGCCAGCAGCACCGGGACAGGGGGCAATGAGCAGTTCTTC.

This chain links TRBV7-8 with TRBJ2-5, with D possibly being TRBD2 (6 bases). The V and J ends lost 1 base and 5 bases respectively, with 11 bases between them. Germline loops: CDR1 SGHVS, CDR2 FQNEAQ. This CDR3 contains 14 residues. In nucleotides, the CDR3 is TGTGCCAGCAGCTTAGATAGGCTAGCGGAGACCCAGTACTTC. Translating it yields CASSLDRLAETQYF.